This TCR beta chain was recorded in a study of T cells in tumors after PD-1 blockade (dated by TCRdb to the late 2010s). Study-wide context: Patients were excluded if they had prior checkpoint blockade, use of systemic immunosuppressants, or recent radiotherapy or other anti-cancer therapy within 4 weeks. RECIST version 1.1 was used to assess clinical response. Tumor samples averaged roughly 24,000 TCR templates (range roughly 554-99,264) and more than 6,000 unique clonotypes, around 20-fold deeper than single-cell TCR sequencing. Paired single-cell RNA and TCR sequencing was done in the study on site-matched tumors from patients with BCC or SCC, both before and after anti-PD-1 therapy. Ongoing daily vismodegib 150 mg was also given to a subset of patients during anti-PD-1 treatment. What the work shows at the level of the full study, not this receptor alone: The source of novel T cell clones was not identified and could include lymphoid organs or rare unexpanded clones within the tumor or its periphery. Comparisons between pre- and post-treatment samples were the only ones where clonal replacement appeared, with none seen between two pre-treatment samples, a pattern that argues against artifacts from biopsy timing or location. Approximately 40% of the TCR clonotypes from tumors also showed up in blood, and some novel exhausted tumor clones were present in pre-treatment blood, which suggests peripheral recruitment. Exhausted CD8+ clones expanded after therapy were mostly novel clonotypes undetected pre-treatment, suggesting clonal replacement rather than reinvigoration of pre-existing clones. Among expanded exhausted clones in squamous cell carcinoma, around 50% were novel, compared with 25% to 30% of the other expanded CD8+ clones.

Comments on this clone: No cognate antigen has been identified for it. No clone much larger than this one lies a single base away; base qualities are absent.

The time point label for this specimen denotes: after anti-PD-1 therapy. Before and after PD-1 blockade, tumor biopsies came from the same primary tumor, making the samples site-matched. Treatment consisted of either cemiplimab 350 mg every 2 weeks or pembrolizumab 200 mg every 3 weeks. Squamous cell carcinoma samples after treatment were collected an average of 31 days after treatment began, which captured early T cell dynamics. For bulk TCRbeta sequencing, genomic DNA was extracted from tumor biopsies or peripheral blood, and input amounts ranged from 616 ng to 6,004 ng. Leftover biopsy material went through bulk TCRbeta sequencing, with the goal of boosting sensitivity for rare clonotypes relative to single-cell TCR sequencing. All patients had histologically proven advanced or metastatic basal or squamous cell carcinoma and were poor candidates for surgical resection. The squamous cell carcinoma cohort included 4 patients who had serial tumor biopsies taken during anti-PD-1 treatment. Fresh biopsies came from the site of the primary tumor, and part of the tissue was kept in RNAlater for exome and bulk TCR sequencing.

Deep TCRbeta sequencing was performed with the immunoSEQ platform. The authors' pipeline ran thus. Only productive rearrangements were exported from the immunoSEQ Analyzer for further analysis. Clones with significant expansion or contraction between timepoints were called with a two-sided binomial test at Bonferroni-corrected P below 0.01. T cell phenotypes were assigned to bulk TCRbeta clonotypes by matching the clonotypes to single-cell RNA+TCR-seq clones that had the same TCRbeta sequence. Clone enrichment in tumor was computed as tumor frequency divided by PBMC frequency from bulk TCR sequencing. TCRs were sorted with GLIPH into specificity groups, meaning clusters of distinct TCRs that share CDR3 motifs and likely recognize common antigens. TCRdb limited this immuneACCESS table to in-frame rearrangements with V and J called. A share of clones is missing; checked studies link under half to unresolved V genes, and the rest is unexplained. V and J calls and clone size are given by that table; D and trimming were obtained from the DNA. The sample yields 12,000 to 15,000 clones; around two thirds were counted once. The ten most abundant clones make up about 31% of the sample.

The CDR3 has 13 amino acids, counting the end cysteine and phenylalanine. This entry keeps only the CDR3 DNA: 39 bases, framed from base 1. V was cut back by 6 bases and J by 1 base, leaving a gap of 11 bases between them. CDR1 and CDR2, looked up from the germline V gene, are SGHTS and YDEGEE. The receptor chain draws on TRBV5-8 and TRBJ2-7, with the D segment identity uncertain. Sample: tumor tissue, taken after anti-PD-1 treatment. This receptor was obtained from a human donor with cutaneous squamous cell carcinoma. The CDR3 amino acid sequence is: CASNGRPSYEQYF. The base sequence is TGTGCCAGCAACGGCAGGCCTTCCTACGAGCAGTACTTC.